The present entry profiles one T cell receptor (beta chain) with its context. This record belongs to a study of blood T cell repertoires in COVID-19. Background on the study: Italy, Spain and the United States were the sources of the convalescent and acute COVID-19 samples.

In the original workflow: Counts of nucleated cells, estimated from reference gene primer amplification, were obtained. Clones were read by immunoSEQ multiplex PCR, and TCRdb kept only the in-frame ones, dropping some. V and J calls and clone size follow that table, whereas D and trimming were derived from the DNA. Found here are roughly 100,000 clones, about 85% of them singletons; the top ten hold approximately 2%. V gave up 5 bases and J gave up 4 bases; unmatched junction bases: 7. The CDR3 runs to 14 residues. CDR1 and CDR2 from the germline V gene are SGHVS and FQNEAQ. The genes are TRBV7-8 and TRBJ1-1; 7 bases are shared with TRBD1. The sequenced sample consisted of peripheral blood. This TCR was sampled from a man between 50 and 59 years old with active COVID-19. The CDR3 DNA reads TGTGCCAGCAGCCCGGGACAGTCCGTCACTGAAGCTTTCTTT. It is translated as CASSPGQSVTEAFF.